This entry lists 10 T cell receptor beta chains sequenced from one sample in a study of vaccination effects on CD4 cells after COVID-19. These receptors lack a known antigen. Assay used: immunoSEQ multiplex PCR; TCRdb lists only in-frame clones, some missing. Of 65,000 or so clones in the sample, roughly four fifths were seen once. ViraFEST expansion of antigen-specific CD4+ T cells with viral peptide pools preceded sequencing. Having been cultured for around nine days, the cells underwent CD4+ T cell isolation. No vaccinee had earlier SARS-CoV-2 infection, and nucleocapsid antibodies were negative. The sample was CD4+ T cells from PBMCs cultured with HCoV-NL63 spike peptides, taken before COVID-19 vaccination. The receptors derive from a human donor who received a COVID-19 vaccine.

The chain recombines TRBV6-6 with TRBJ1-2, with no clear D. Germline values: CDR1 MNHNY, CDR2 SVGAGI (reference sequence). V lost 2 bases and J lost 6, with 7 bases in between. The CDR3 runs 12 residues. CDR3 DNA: TGTGCCAGCAGTTACGGCCAGGATGGCTACACCTTC. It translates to CASSYGQDGYTF.

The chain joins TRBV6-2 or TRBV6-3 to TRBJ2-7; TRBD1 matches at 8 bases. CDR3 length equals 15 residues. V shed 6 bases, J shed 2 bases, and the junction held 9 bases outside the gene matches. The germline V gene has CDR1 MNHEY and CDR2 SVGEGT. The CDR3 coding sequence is TGTGCCAGCAGGCCTGCCGGGACAGGAGCCTACGAGCAGTACGTC. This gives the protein CASRPAGTGAYEQYV.

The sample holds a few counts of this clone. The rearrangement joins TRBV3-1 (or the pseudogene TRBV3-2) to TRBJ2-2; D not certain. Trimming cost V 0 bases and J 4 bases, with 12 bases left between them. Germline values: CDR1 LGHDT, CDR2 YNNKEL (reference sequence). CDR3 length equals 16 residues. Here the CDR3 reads CASSQEGASVTGELFF. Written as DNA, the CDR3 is TGTGCCAGCAGCCAAGAGGGCGCCAGCGTCACCGGGGAGCTGTTTTTT.

CDR3 sequence: CASSMWGESYNEQFF. CDR3 nucleotides: TGTGCCAGTAGTATGTGGGGGGAGTCCTACAATGAGCAGTTCTTC. The chain joins TRBV19 to TRBJ2-1; possible D gene TRBD2, 6 bases. V was trimmed by 3 bases and J by 1 base, leaving 10 bases between them. CDR3 length: 15 amino acids. Germline CDR1 reads LNHDA; CDR2 reads SQIVND (reference sequence).

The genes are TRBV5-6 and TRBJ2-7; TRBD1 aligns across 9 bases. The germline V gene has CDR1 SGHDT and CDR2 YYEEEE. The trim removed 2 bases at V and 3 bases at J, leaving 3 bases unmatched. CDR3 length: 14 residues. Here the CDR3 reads CASSFPGQGYEQYV. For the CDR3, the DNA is TGTGCCAGCAGCTTCCCGGGACAGGGCTACGAGCAGTACGTC.

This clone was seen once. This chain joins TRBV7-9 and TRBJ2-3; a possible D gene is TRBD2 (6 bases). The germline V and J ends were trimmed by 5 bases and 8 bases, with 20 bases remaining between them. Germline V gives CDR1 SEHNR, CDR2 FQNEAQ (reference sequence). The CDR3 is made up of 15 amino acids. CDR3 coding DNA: TGTGCCAGCAGCCCTCCACTAGCCGGGGAAGTTACGCAGTATTTT. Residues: CASSPPLAGEVTQYF.

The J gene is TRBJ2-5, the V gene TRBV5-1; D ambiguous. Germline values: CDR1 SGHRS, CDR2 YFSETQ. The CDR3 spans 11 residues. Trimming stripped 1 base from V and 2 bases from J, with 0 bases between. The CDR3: CASSLQETQYF. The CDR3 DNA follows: TGCGCCAGCAGCTTGCAAGAGACCCAGTACTTC.

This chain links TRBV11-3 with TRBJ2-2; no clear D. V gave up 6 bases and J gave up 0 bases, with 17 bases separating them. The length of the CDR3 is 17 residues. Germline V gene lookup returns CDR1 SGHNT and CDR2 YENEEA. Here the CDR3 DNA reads TGTGCCAGCAGTCTAGAAGGGAATTTCGCGAACACCGGGGAGCTGTTTTTT. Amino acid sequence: CASSLEGNFANTGELFF.

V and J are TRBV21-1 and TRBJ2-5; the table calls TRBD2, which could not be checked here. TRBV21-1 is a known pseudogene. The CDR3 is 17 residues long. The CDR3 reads CASSKALTSGRQETQYF. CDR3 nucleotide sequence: TGTGCCAGCAGCAAAGCGCTAACTAGCGGGCGACAAGAGACCCAGTACTTC.

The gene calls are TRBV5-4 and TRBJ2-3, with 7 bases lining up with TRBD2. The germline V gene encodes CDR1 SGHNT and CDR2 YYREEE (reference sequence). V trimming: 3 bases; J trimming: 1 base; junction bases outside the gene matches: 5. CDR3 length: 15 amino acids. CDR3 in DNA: TGTGCCAGCAGCTCGGGGGGTCGCGGCACAGATACGCAGTATTTT. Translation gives CASSSGGRGTDTQYF. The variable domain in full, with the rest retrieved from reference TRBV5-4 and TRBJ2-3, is ETGVTQSPTHLIKTRGQQVTLRCSSQSGHNTVSWYQQALGQGPQFIFQYYREEENGRGNFPPRFSGLQFPNYSSELNVNALELDDSALYLCASSSGGRGTDTQYFGPGTRLTVL.